Below, 26 T cell receptor beta chains from the same sample are listed, as sequenced in a study of blood T cell repertoires in COVID-19. This table comes from immunoSEQ multiplex PCR, and its TCRdb copy is limited to in-frame clones, with some not included. The sample records approximately 90,000 clones, roughly 89% being singletons. The sequencing input was peripheral blood. All receptors come from a woman in her sixties or seventies with acute or convalescent COVID-19.

The chain employs TRBV2 and TRBJ2-5; 9 bases are a match to TRBD2. V trimming: 7 bases; J trimming: 4 bases; junction bases outside the gene matches: 10. The CDR3 sequence is 15 residues long. Germline CDR1 and CDR2: SNHLY and FYNNEI. For the CDR3, the DNA is TGTGCCAGCACTAAGGGCGGGGGGGCCCGAGAGACCCAGTACTTC. It translates to CASTKGGGARETQYF.

This clone was seen a handful of times. The DNA of the CDR3 is TGTGCCAGCAGCCAAGGGACCGGGTCGGGGGGAACTGAAGCTTTCTTT. Its translation is CASSQGTGSGGTEAFF. This chain links TRBV3-1 (or the pseudogene TRBV3-2) with TRBJ1-1; TRBD1 is a possible D gene (5 bases). This CDR3 has 16 residues. Trimming pared 1 base from V and 5 bases from J, leaving 17 bases between. Germline CDR1 is LGHDT and CDR2 is YNNKEL (reference sequence).

In DNA form, the CDR3 reads TGTGCCAGCAGCTTACTCGGGACAGGGTATGGCTACACCTTC. This translates into CASSLLGTGYGYTF. The chain has TRBV7-8 and TRBJ1-2; 9 bases are a match to TRBD1. The germline CDR1 and CDR2 sequences are SGHVS and FQNEAQ. The CDR3 spans 14 residues. With V trimmed by 2 bases and J by 5 bases, 3 bases remained unmatched.

The V gene is TRBV27, the J gene TRBJ2-7; 7 nucleotides agree with TRBD2. The J segment lost 6 bases and the V segment lost 6 bases, leaving 11 bases of the junction unmatched. Germline-derived CDR1 and CDR2 are MNHEY and SMNVEV (reference sequence). The CDR3 contains 14 residues. CDR3 in amino acids: CASRGREGPFEQYF. DNA of the CDR3: TGTGCCAGCAGGGGTAGGGAGGGCCCGTTCGAGCAGTACTTC.

The rearrangement uses TRBV12-5 and TRBJ2-3, with 7 nucleotides matching TRBD2. Germline lookup yields CDR1 LGHNT and CDR2 FRNRAP. V trimming: 9 bases; J trimming: 0 bases; junction bases outside the gene matches: 6. This CDR3 is 14 amino acids long. CDR3 nucleotides: TGTGCTAGCGCTAGCGGACCAAGCACAGATACGCAGTATTTT. Translation: CASASGPSTDTQYF. Full variable domain (missing parts from reference TRBV12-5 and TRBJ2-3): DARVTQTPRHKVTEMGQEVTMRCQPILGHNTVFWYRQTMMQGLELLAYFRNRAPLDDSGMPKDRFSAEMPDATLATLKIQPSEPRDSAVYFCASASGPSTDTQYFGPGTRLTVL.

The chain uses TRBV10-1 and TRBJ2-1; TRBD2 aligns across 10 bases. Per germline, CDR1 WNHNN and CDR2 SYGVQD (reference sequence). The CDR3 runs to 13 residues. Unmatched junction bases numbered 2, after V lost 5 bases and J lost 7 bases. The CDR3 nucleotides are TGCGCCAGCAGTCCTAGCGGGAGAAATGAGCAGTTCTTC. Amino acid sequence: CASSPSGRNEQFF.

The CDR3 spells CASSQDGARRRQFF. CDR3 coding DNA: TGTGCCAGCAGCCAAGATGGAGCTAGGAGACGGCAGTTCTTC. V usage is TRBV3-1 (or the pseudogene TRBV3-2) and J usage is TRBJ2-1; D is undetermined. V lost 0 bases, J lost 12 bases, and 15 bases lay in between. Germline V gene data show CDR1 as LGHDT and CDR2 as YNNKEL (reference sequence). The CDR3 sequence is 14 residues long.

CDR3 residues: CAIGTTGNTIYF. As DNA, the CDR3 is TGTGCCATCGGGACAACCGGAAACACCATATATTTT. V is TRBV19 and J is TRBJ1-3, with D possibly TRBD1 on 6 matching bases. V lost 10 bases, J lost 4 bases, and 11 bases lay in between. Germline V gives CDR1 LNHDA, CDR2 SQIVND (reference sequence). This CDR3 is built from 12 residues.

J is TRBJ1-5 and V is TRBV6-5; possibly TRBD1 for D (6 bases). Germline assignment: CDR1 MNHEY and CDR2 SVGAGI. Trimming stripped 4 bases from V and 2 bases from J, with 12 bases between. The CDR3 sequence is 15 residues long. The CDR3 sequence: CASSLTGSGNQPQHF. Written as DNA, the CDR3 is TGTGCCAGCAGTTTAACAGGGAGTGGCAATCAGCCCCAGCATTTT.

V and J are TRBV6-5 and TRBJ1-4; 9 nucleotides align to TRBD1. The CDR3 totals 14 residues. Germline values: CDR1 MNHEY, CDR2 SVGAGI. V gave up 6 bases and J gave up 7 bases; unmatched junction bases: 6. CDR3 sequence: CASRTGQGGEKLFF. CDR3 coding DNA: TGTGCCAGCAGGACGGGACAGGGTGGTGAAAAACTGTTTTTT.

The genes are TRBV5-1 and TRBJ2-3; the D gene is possibly TRBD1 (5 bases). V was shortened by 4 bases and J by 6 bases, with 9 bases between the two germline ends. This CDR3 has 12 residues. Germline CDR1 SGHRS, CDR2 YFSETQ. CDR3 amino acids: CASSPQGDTQYF. Here the CDR3 DNA reads TGCGCCAGCAGCCCGCAGGGTGATACGCAGTATTTT.

The V gene is TRBV2, the J gene TRBJ2-3; 10 bases line up with TRBD2. The CDR3 runs to 16 residues. Germline V gene sequence: CDR1 SNHLY, CDR2 FYNNEI. With 5 bases clipped from V and 4 bases from J, the junction kept 9 bases outside the gene matches. This CDR3 is CASSRRGLAPADTQYF. DNA of the CDR3: TGTGCCAGCAGTAGGCGGGGACTAGCGCCCGCAGATACGCAGTATTTT.

This clone was detected once. The chain is built from TRBV7-2 and TRBJ2-5, with D possibly TRBD2 on 7 matching bases. Trimming took off 4 bases at V and 4 bases at J, with 10 bases between the two ends. CDR3 length: 13 residues. Germline values: CDR1 SGHTA, CDR2 FQGNSA. CDR3 residues: CASSWGGTETQYF. The CDR3 region has the DNA TGTGCCAGCAGCTGGGGGGGCACAGAGACCCAGTACTTC.

The genes are TRBV4-1 and TRBJ1-6; possible D gene TRBD1, 6 bases. Trimming removed 4 bases from V and 7 bases from J, with 23 bases in between. The germline gives CDR1 MGHRA, CDR2 YSYEKL. The CDR3 spans 18 residues. The CDR3 sequence: CASSRREQGFQANSPLHF. DNA for the CDR3: TGCGCCAGCAGCCGAAGAGAACAGGGCTTTCAAGCCAATTCACCCCTCCACTTT.

The chain couples TRBV5-1 to TRBJ1-1; the match to TRBD1 covers 7 bases. V shed 2 bases and J 1 base; nucleotides not matched to a gene: 2. The CDR3 loop spans 14 amino acids. The germline V gene has CDR1 SGHRS and CDR2 YFSETQ. The CDR3 sequence: CASSFTGENTEAFF. The CDR3 nucleotides read TGCGCCAGCAGCTTCACAGGGGAGAACACTGAAGCTTTCTTT.

The chain employs TRBV27 and TRBJ2-3; 13 bases are shared with TRBD2. This CDR3 contains 20 residues. The J segment lost 1 base and the V segment lost 3 bases, leaving 13 bases of the junction unmatched. CDR1 and CDR2 (germline): MNHEY, SMNVEV (reference sequence). CDR3 amino acids: CASSLRLAGGPGGGTDTQYF. The CDR3 DNA sequence: TGTGCCAGCAGTTTGAGACTAGCGGGAGGTCCGGGGGGGGGCACAGATACGCAGTATTTT.

The chain carries TRBV11-2 and TRBJ2-7; D gene uncertain. V lost 5 bases, J lost 1 base, and 9 bases lay in between. The CDR3 is 13 amino acids. Germline CDR1 and CDR2: SGHAT and FQNNGV. The CDR3 sequence: CASSLQSSYEQYF. CDR3 in DNA: TGTGCCAGCAGCCTACAGAGTTCCTACGAGCAGTACTTC.

This chain links TRBV27 with TRBJ2-1; 11 bases fit TRBD1. CDR1 and CDR2 (germline): MNHEY, SMNVEV (reference sequence). CDR3 length: 16 amino acids. Trimming at V came to 5 bases and at J to 6 bases, leaving 9 bases not matched to a gene. The CDR3 nucleotides are TGTGCCAGCAGTCGGCCGAGGACAGGGGGCTCCAATGAGCAGTTCTTC. This gives the protein CASSRPRTGGSNEQFF.

V usage is TRBV10-3 and J usage is TRBJ1-1; D ambiguous. The CDR3 runs to 14 residues. Germline CDR1 ENHRY, CDR2 SYGVKD. V dropped 0 bases and J dropped 4 bases, with 9 bases sitting between them. CDR3 sequence (DNA): TGTGCCATCAGTGAGTCTGTCACAGCCACTGAAGCTTTCTTT. As protein: CAISESVTATEAFF.

The chain carries TRBV2 and TRBJ1-2; D is possibly TRBD1 (5 bases). V lost 7 bases and J 8 bases, leaving 14 bases between the germline ends. Germline CDR1 reads SNHLY; CDR2 reads FYNNEI. The CDR3 is 12 residues long. CDR3 region: CASMGGGSGYTF. DNA of the CDR3: TGTGCCAGCATGGGCGGGGGGTCAGGCTACACCTTC.

This chain joins TRBV3-1 (or the pseudogene TRBV3-2) and TRBJ2-2; the match to TRBD1 covers 8 bases. The CDR3 covers 16 residues. Trimming removed 0 bases from V and 5 bases from J; junction bases left unmatched: 5. Germline values: CDR1 LGHDT, CDR2 YNNKEL (reference sequence). The CDR3 loop is CASSQDIGQGTGELFF. The CDR3, as DNA: TGTGCCAGCAGCCAAGATATTGGACAGGGAACCGGGGAGCTGTTTTTT.

This chain joins TRBV10-3 and TRBJ2-2; D perhaps matches TRBD1 (5 bases). V gave up 3 bases and J gave up 6 bases, with 8 bases separating them. Germline CDR1 ENHRY, CDR2 SYGVKD. The CDR3 consists of 13 residues. The chain's CDR3 is CAISEGQAGELFF. The CDR3 DNA reads TGTGCCATCAGTGAAGGACAAGCCGGGGAGCTGTTTTTT.

The V and J genes are TRBV28 and TRBJ1-1; tentatively, D is TRBD1 (6 bases). Germline V gene lookup returns CDR1 MDHEN and CDR2 SYDVKM. V lost 7 bases and J lost 0, with 12 bases in between. The CDR3 contains 14 residues. The DNA of the CDR3 is TGTGCCAGCAAGGGGGGGCGCTTGAACACTGAAGCTTTCTTT. Amino acids: CASKGGRLNTEAFF.

This clone was seen a single time. V usage is TRBV5-1 and J usage is TRBJ2-5, with D possibly TRBD2 on 5 matching bases. From germline, CDR1 is SGHRS and CDR2 YFSETQ. CDR3 length: 16 residues. The V and J ends lost 0 bases and 2 bases respectively, with 14 bases between them. This chain's CDR3 is CASSLDSRRGQETQYF. The CDR3 DNA reads TGCGCCAGCAGCTTGGATAGCAGGAGAGGGCAAGAGACCCAGTACTTC.

The J gene is TRBJ1-4, the V gene TRBV5-1, with TRBD1 as a possible D gene (6 bases). With 0 bases removed from V and 5 bases from J, the gap between germline ends came to 11 bases. The CDR3 is 15 amino acids. CDR1 is SGHRS, CDR2 YFSETQ, per germline. The CDR3 sequence is CASSLARTANEKLFF. As DNA, the CDR3 is TGCGCCAGCAGCTTGGCCAGGACAGCAAATGAAAAACTGTTTTTT.

This chain uses TRBV7-2 with TRBJ2-2, with D possibly matching TRBD1 (5 bases). Trimming shortened V by 1 base and J by 3 bases, and 12 bases separated the two germline ends. Germline CDR1 and CDR2: SGHTA and FQGNSA. The CDR3 has 16 amino acids. In DNA form, the CDR3 reads TGTGCCAGCAGCTTAGTTGGCAGGGTCGACACCGGGGAGCTGTTTTTT. Its protein is CASSLVGRVDTGELFF.